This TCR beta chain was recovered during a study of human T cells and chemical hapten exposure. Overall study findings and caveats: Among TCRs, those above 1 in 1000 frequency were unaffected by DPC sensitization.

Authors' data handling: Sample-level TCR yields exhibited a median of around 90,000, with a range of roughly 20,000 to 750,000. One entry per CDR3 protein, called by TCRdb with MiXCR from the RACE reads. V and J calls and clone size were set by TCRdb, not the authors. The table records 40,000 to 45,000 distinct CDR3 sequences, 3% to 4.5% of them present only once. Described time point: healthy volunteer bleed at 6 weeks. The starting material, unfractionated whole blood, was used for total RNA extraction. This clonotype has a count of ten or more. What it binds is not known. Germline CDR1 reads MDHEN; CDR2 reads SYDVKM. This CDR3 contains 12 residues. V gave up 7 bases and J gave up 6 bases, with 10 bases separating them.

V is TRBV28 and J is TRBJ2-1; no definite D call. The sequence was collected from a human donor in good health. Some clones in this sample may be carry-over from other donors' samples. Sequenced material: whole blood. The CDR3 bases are TGTGCCAGCACCAGCCCTAGCAATGAGCAGTTCTTC. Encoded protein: CASTSPSNEQFF. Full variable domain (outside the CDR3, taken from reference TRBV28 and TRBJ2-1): DVKVTQSSRYLVKRTGEKVFLECVQDMDHENMFWYRQDPGLGLRLIYFSYDVKMKEKGDIPEGYSVSREKKERFSLILESASTNQTSMYLCASTSPSNEQFFGPGTRLTVL.